These 17 T cell receptor beta chains originate from one sample sequenced in a study of T cells after yellow fever vaccination. One entry per CDR3 protein results from TCRdb running MiXCR on the 5' RACE reads. The sample lists roughly 520,000 distinct CDR3 sequences, 21% occurring once. Sequences were derived from PBMCs, sampled about 20 days after the first yellow fever vaccination. The source of these receptors is a man between 18 and 35 years old who received the YFV17D yellow fever vaccine.

The chain couples TRBV18 to TRBJ2-1; D possibly corresponds to TRBD2 (5 bases). V was shortened by 3 bases and J by 6 bases, with 15 bases between the two germline ends. Per the germline V gene, CDR1 is KGHSH and CDR2 is LQKENI. The length of the CDR3 is 15 residues. CDR3 in amino acids: CASSPTATRGNEQFF. CDR3 DNA sequence: TGTGCCAGCTCACCTACCGCGACCCGGGGCAATGAGCAGTTCTTC.

V gene TRBV3-1 combines with J gene TRBJ2-7; TRBD1 is a possible D gene (5 bases). Germline-derived CDR1 and CDR2 are LGHDT and YNNKEL (reference sequence). This CDR3 comprises 14 residues. V lost 1 base and J 6 bases, leaving 13 bases between the germline ends. CDR3 loop: CASSQVRQSSEQYF. CDR3 DNA: TGTGCCAGCAGCCAAGTGAGACAGAGTTCCGAGCAGTACTTC.

The rearrangement links TRBV7-2 to TRBJ1-1, with 10 bases fitting TRBD1. The junction had 5 bases not matched to a gene; V was cut back by 6 bases and J by 4 bases. Germline loops: CDR1 SGHTA, CDR2 FQGNSA. This CDR3 has 14 residues. The CDR3 DNA sequence: TGTGCCAGCAGGGGACAGGGGATTGCCACTGAAGCTTTCTTT. This codes for CASRGQGIATEAFF.

This clonotype has more than one count but fewer than ten. The V and J genes are TRBV28 and TRBJ1-1, with a possible D match to TRBD1 (5 bases). The CDR3 is made up of 13 amino acids. Trimming stripped 11 bases from V and 3 bases from J, with 16 bases between. From germline, CDR1 is MDHEN and CDR2 SYDVKM. The chain's CDR3 is CALGGGMDTEAFF. The CDR3 region has the DNA TGTGCCCTCGGCGGGGGGATGGACACTGAAGCTTTCTTT. The full variable domain, rest sourced from reference TRBV28 and TRBJ1-1, is DVKVTQSSRYLVKRTGEKVFLECVQDMDHENMFWYRQDPGLGLRLIYFSYDVKMKEKGDIPEGYSVSREKKERFSLILESASTNQTSMYLCALGGGMDTEAFFGQGTRLTVV.

A few counts support this clonotype. This chain uses TRBV7-6 with TRBJ2-5; possibly TRBD2 for D (5 bases). Germline V gives CDR1 SGHVS, CDR2 FNYEAQ. Deletions cut 5 bases from V and 9 bases from J, with 19 bases between. CDR3 length equals 14 residues. The CDR3 loop is CASSPLATEWAQYF. The CDR3 bases are TGTGCCAGCAGCCCTCTAGCAACCGAGTGGGCCCAGTACTTC.

This clonotype came up a few times. The rearrangement uses TRBV6-1 and TRBJ2-3; D not certain. The germline CDR1 and CDR2 sequences are MNHNS and SASEGT. CDR3 length equals 14 residues. V was shortened by 2 bases and J by 2 bases, with 8 bases between the two germline ends. The CDR3: CASSEWRSTDTQYF. The CDR3 coding sequence is TGTGCCAGCAGTGAATGGCGGTCCACAGATACGCAGTATTTT.

Only a few counts were recorded for this clonotype. The chain uses TRBV10-3 and TRBJ1-2; D possibly corresponds to TRBD1 (6 bases). Trimming pared 7 bases from V and 2 bases from J, leaving 11 bases between. The germline V gene has CDR1 ENHRY and CDR2 SYGVKD. The CDR3 loop spans 13 amino acids. CDR3 sequence reads: CAIKKQGNYGYTF. CDR3 DNA: TGTGCCATCAAGAAACAGGGAAACTATGGCTACACCTTC.

This clonotype occurred a few times. The chain uses TRBV14 and TRBJ2-5; possibly TRBD2 for D (5 bases). Germline V lookup: CDR1 SGHDN, CDR2 FVKESK. CDR3 length equals 15 residues. With 4 bases removed from V and 4 bases from J, the gap between germline ends came to 16 bases. The CDR3 DNA reads TGTGCCAGCAGCCTACTCGGGATGGTAGTAGAGACCCAGTACTTC. The encoded protein is CASSLLGMVVETQYF.

The table lists this clonotype with a few counts. This sequence joins TRBV11-2 and TRBJ2-7; TRBD1 is a possible D gene (5 bases). This CDR3 contains 14 residues. Germline-derived CDR1 and CDR2 are SGHAT and FQNNGV. Trimming stripped 0 bases from V and 5 bases from J, with 11 bases between. The CDR3 region is CASSLDRAGNEQYV. DNA of the CDR3: TGTGCCAGCAGCTTAGATCGGGCAGGGAACGAGCAGTACGTC.

This clonotype was recorded a few times. The V gene is TRBV18, the J gene TRBJ1-1; D uncertain. This CDR3 comprises 13 residues. With 3 bases removed from V and 7 bases from J, the gap between germline ends came to 12 bases. Germline V gene data show CDR1 as KGHSH and CDR2 as LQKENI. CDR3 residues: CASSPTQAIEAFF. The CDR3 nucleotides read TGTGCCAGCTCACCCACGCAAGCTATTGAAGCTTTCTTT.

The sample holds a few counts of this clonotype. A read error may be the cause here, since a much bigger clone is one base away. The J gene is TRBJ2-5, the V gene TRBV7-9; D gene ambiguous. Germline CDR1 and CDR2: SEHNR and FQNEAQ (reference sequence). The CDR3 is 11 residues long. Trimming removed 5 bases at V and 3 bases at J, with 4 bases between. As DNA, the CDR3 is TGTGCCAGCAGCCGCAAAGAGACCCAGTACTTC. The encoded protein is CASSRKETQYF.

CDR3 nucleotides: TGTGCCAGCAGCTTAGTCTCTCTAGGGGGGGGGGCCAATGAGCAGTTCTTC. Amino acids: CASSLVSLGGGANEQFF. J is TRBJ2-1 and V is TRBV7-2; weak D call: TRBD2 (7 bases). Germline CDR1 SGHTA, CDR2 FQGNSA. There are 17 residues in the CDR3. V shed 1 base and J shed 6 bases, with 19 bases lying between them.

This clonotype has just a few counts. The chain links TRBV27 to TRBJ1-1; no definite D call. Germline CDR1 is MNHEY and CDR2 is SMNVEV (reference sequence). This CDR3 has 14 amino acids. Trimming stripped 1 base from V and 3 bases from J, with 9 bases between. The CDR3 region has the DNA TGTGCCAGCAGTTTATTTGGCAGCGACACTGAAGCTTTCTTT. Amino acid sequence: CASSLFGSDTEAFF.

This sequence joins TRBV6-5 and TRBJ2-7; TRBD1 agrees at 7 bases. CDR1 and CDR2 from the germline V gene are MNHEY and SVGAGI. The CDR3 has 15 residues. With 0 bases clipped from V and 7 bases from J, the junction kept 9 bases outside the gene matches. CDR3: CASSYSSQGSGEQYF. Written as DNA, the CDR3 is TGTGCCAGCAGTTACTCGTCACAGGGGTCGGGGGAGCAGTACTTC.

V usage is TRBV7-2 and J usage is TRBJ2-3; 9 nucleotides line up with TRBD2. V lost 2 bases to trimming and J lost 4 bases; unmatched junction nucleotides: 10. In germline, CDR1 is SGHTA, CDR2 FQGNSA. The CDR3 totals 17 residues. This chain's CDR3 is CASSLRASGNGADTQYF. The CDR3 nucleotides read TGTGCCAGCAGCTTACGGGCTAGCGGGAACGGAGCAGATACGCAGTATTTT.

This clonotype has a handful of counts. This chain links TRBV6-2 or TRBV6-3 with TRBJ2-1; D is possibly TRBD2 (6 bases). The germline V gene encodes CDR1 MNHEY and CDR2 SVGEGT. Deletions cut 3 bases from V and 3 bases from J, with 12 bases between. The CDR3 is 15 residues long. The CDR3 reads CASSYLLGLYNEQFF. The DNA for the CDR3 is TGTGCCAGCAGTTATCTGTTGGGACTCTACAATGAGCAGTTCTTC.

CDR3 sequence (DNA): TGTGCCAGCAGCCCCGGAGAGGGGGCGGGGGGGACTAGCACAGATACGCAGTATTTT. Translated, it gives CASSPGEGAGGTSTDTQYF. This chain joins TRBV4-2 and TRBJ2-3; 9 bases align to TRBD2. The CDR3 runs to 19 residues. Germline values: CDR1 LGHNA, CDR2 YNFKEQ. The ends lost 4 bases at V and 0 bases at J; junction bases unmatched: 14.